This paragraph reports one T cell receptor beta chain. 60 Vbeta and 13 Jbeta primers were used in PCR. Sequencing was performed with immunoSEQ multiplex PCR; in TCRdb, only in-frame clones are kept and a portion is missing. The table includes about 150,000 clones, more than 75% detected once. V was pared by 3 bases and J by 8 bases, with 9 bases of the junction left unmatched. Germline V gene sequence: CDR1 SEHNR, CDR2 FQNEAQ (reference sequence). The CDR3 length is 15 residues. This sample was taken from a study of cytomegalovirus exposure and HLA in healthy donors. The TCR comes from a woman younger than 35 in good health and CMV-seronegative. The J gene is TRBJ2-1, the V gene TRBV7-9, with TRBD1 matching 8 bases. Sequencing was done on a sample of PBMCs. The CDR3, as DNA: TGTGCCAGCAGCTTTATGACAGGGGTGGAGCATGAGCAGTTCTTC. This gives the protein CASSFMTGVEHEQFF. The variable domain in full, completed from reference TRBV7-9 and TRBJ2-1, reads DTGVSQNPRHKITKRGQNVTFRCDPISEHNRLYWYRQTLGQGPEFLTYFQNEAQLEKSRLLSDRFSAERPKGSFSTLEIQRTEQGDSAMYLCASSFMTGVEHEQFFGPGTRLTVL.